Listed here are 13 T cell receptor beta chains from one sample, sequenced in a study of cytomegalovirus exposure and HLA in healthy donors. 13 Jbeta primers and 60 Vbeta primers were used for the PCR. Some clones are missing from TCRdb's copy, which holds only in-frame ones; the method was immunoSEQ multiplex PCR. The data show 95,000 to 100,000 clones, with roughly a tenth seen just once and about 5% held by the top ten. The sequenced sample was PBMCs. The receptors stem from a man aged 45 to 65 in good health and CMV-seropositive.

CDR3 amino acids: CASLLAGVGSGELFF. In DNA, the CDR3 is TGTGCCTCCCTCCTAGCGGGAGTAGGATCCGGGGAGCTGTTTTTT. The chain is built from TRBV5-4 and TRBJ2-2; 10 bases match TRBD2. This CDR3 is built from 15 residues. The ends lost 10 bases at V and 6 bases at J; junction bases unmatched: 12. CDR1 and CDR2 (germline): SGHNT, YYREEE (reference sequence).

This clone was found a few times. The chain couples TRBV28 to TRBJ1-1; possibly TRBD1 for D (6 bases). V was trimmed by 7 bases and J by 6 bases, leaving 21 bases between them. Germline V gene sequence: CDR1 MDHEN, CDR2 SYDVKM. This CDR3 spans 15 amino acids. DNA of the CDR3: TGTGCCAGCACCCTCACTCCCACACAGGGAGCTGAAGCTTTCTTT. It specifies CASTLTPTQGAEAFF. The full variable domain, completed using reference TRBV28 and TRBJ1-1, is DVKVTQSSRYLVKRTGEKVFLECVQDMDHENMFWYRQDPGLGLRLIYFSYDVKMKEKGDIPEGYSVSREKKERFSLILESASTNQTSMYLCASTLTPTQGAEAFFGQGTRLTVV.

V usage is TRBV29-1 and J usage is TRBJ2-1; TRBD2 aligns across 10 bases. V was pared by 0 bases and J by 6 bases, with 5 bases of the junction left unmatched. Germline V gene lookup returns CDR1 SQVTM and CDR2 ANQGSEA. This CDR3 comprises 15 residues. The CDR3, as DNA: TGCAGCGTTGAAGAGTTAGCGGGAGGTCCCAATGAGCAGTTCTTC. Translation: CSVEELAGGPNEQFF.

The CDR3 region has the DNA TGCGCCAGCAGCCGGGACTGCACAGATACGCAGTATTTT. This gives the protein CASSRDCTDTQYF. The chain uses TRBV10-1 and TRBJ2-3; D might be TRBD2 (6 bases). CDR1 and CDR2 from the germline V gene are WNHNN and SYGVQD (reference sequence). V lost 6 bases to trimming and J lost 1 base, with 8 bases between them. This CDR3 is built from 13 residues.

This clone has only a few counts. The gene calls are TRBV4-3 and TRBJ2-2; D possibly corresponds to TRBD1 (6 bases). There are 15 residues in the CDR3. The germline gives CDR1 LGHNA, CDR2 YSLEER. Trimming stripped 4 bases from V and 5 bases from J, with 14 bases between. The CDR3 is CASSPSYRVTGELFF. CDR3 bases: TGCGCCAGCAGCCCCAGCTACAGGGTAACCGGGGAGCTGTTTTTT.

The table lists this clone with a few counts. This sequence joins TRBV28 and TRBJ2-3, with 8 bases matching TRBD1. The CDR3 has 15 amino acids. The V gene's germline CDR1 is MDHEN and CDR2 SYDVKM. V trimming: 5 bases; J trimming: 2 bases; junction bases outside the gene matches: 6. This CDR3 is CASSRSDRDTDTQYF. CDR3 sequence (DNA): TGTGCCAGCAGTCGTTCGGACAGGGACACAGATACGCAGTATTTT. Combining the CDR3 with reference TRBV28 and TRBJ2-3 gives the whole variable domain DVKVTQSSRYLVKRTGEKVFLECVQDMDHENMFWYRQDPGLGLRLIYFSYDVKMKEKGDIPEGYSVSREKKERFSLILESASTNQTSMYLCASSRSDRDTDTQYFGPGTRLTVL.

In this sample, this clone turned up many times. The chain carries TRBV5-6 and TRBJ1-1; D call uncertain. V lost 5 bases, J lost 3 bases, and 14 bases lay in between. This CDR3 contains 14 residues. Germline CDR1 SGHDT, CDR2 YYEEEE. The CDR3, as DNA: TGTGCCAGCAGTTCGGGGATTCAGGACACTGAAGCTTTCTTT. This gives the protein CASSSGIQDTEAFF.

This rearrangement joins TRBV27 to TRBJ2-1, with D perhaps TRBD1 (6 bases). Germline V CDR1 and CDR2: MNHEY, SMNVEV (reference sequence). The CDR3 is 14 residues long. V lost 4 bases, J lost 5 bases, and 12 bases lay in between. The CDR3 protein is CASSSRNRDNEQFF. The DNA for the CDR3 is TGTGCCAGCAGTTCCCGGAACAGGGACAATGAGCAGTTCTTC.

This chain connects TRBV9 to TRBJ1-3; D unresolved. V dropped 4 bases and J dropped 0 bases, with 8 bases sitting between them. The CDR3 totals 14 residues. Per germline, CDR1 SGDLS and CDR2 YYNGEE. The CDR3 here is CASSTRSSGNTIYF. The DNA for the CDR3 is TGTGCCAGCAGCACGAGAAGCTCTGGAAACACCATATATTTT.

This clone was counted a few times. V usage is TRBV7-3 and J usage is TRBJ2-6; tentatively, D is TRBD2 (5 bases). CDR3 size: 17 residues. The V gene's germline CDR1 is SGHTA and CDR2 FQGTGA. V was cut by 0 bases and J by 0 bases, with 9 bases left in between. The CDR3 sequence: CASSLTSASSGANVLTF. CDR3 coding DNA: TGTGCCAGCAGCTTAACTAGCGCGAGCTCTGGGGCCAACGTCCTGACTTTC.

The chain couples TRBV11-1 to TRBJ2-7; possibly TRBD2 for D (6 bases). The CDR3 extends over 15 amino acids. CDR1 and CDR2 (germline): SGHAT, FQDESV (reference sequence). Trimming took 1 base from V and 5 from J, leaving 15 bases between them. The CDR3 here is CASSLGGGLGDEQYF. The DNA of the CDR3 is TGTGCCAGCAGCTTAGGGGGAGGTTTAGGCGACGAGCAGTACTTC.

The CDR3 reads CASGSPGTGGRNEQFF. DNA of the CDR3: TGTGCTAGTGGTTCACCCGGGACAGGGGGCCGCAATGAGCAGTTCTTC. This chain uses TRBV12-5 with TRBJ2-1; 12 bases are a match to TRBD1. V shed 4 bases, J shed 6 bases, and the junction held 7 bases outside the gene matches. The CDR3 contains 16 residues. Per the germline V gene, CDR1 is LGHNT and CDR2 is FRNRAP. Based on the CDR3 plus reference TRBV12-5 and TRBJ2-1, the full variable domain is DARVTQTPRHKVTEMGQEVTMRCQPILGHNTVFWYRQTMMQGLELLAYFRNRAPLDDSGMPKDRFSAEMPDATLATLKIQPSEPRDSAVYFCASGSPGTGGRNEQFFGPGTRLTVL.

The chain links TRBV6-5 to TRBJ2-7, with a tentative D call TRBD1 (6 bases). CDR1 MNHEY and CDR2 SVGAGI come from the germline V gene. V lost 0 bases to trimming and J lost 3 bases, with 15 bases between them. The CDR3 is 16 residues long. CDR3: CASSYSKGQGRYEQYF. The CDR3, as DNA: TGTGCCAGCAGTTACTCGAAAGGGCAGGGGCGCTACGAGCAGTACTTC.